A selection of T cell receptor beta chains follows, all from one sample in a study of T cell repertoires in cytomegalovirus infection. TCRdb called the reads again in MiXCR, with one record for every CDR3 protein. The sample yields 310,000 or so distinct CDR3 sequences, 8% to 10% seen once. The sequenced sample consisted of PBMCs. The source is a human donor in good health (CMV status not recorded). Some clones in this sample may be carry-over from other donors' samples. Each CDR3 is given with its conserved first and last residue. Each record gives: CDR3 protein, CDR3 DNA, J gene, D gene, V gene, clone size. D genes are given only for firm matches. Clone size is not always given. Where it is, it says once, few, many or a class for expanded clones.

CASSPRKGGAPGDTQYF,TGTGCCAGCAGCCCGCGGAAGGGCGGGGCCCCAGGAGATACGCAGTATTTT,TRBJ2-3,-,TRBV7-2,many
CASSGQNWSPLHF,TGTGCCAGCAGCGGACAGAATTGGTCACCCCTCCACTTT,TRBJ1-6,-,TRBV2,many
CSVVSTPYGYTF,TGCAGCGTTGTATCGACGCCTTATGGCTACACCTTC,TRBJ1-2,-,TRBV29-1,many
CASSQEGAYNEQFF,TGTGCCAGCAGCCAAGAGGGCGCTTACAATGAGCAGTTCTTC,TRBJ2-1,-,TRBV7-9,many
CASSLGDREETQYF,TGCGCCAGCAGCTTGGGCGACAGGGAAGAGACCCAGTACTTC,TRBJ2-5,TRBD1,TRBV5-1,many
CASNGGSRGETQYF,TGTGCCAGCAATGGGGGGTCCCGGGGGGAGACCCAGTACTTC,TRBJ2-5,-,TRBV28,many
CASSLDRWDEQYF,TGTGCCAGCAGTTTAGACAGGTGGGACGAGCAGTACTTC,TRBJ2-7,-,TRBV12-3/TRBV12-4,-
CASSLMGGLRSYTF,TGTGCCAGCAGTTTAATGGGGGGGCTTCGGAGCTACACCTTC,TRBJ1-2,-,TRBV28,many
CASSLSITYSPLHF,TGTGCCAGCAGTTTATCGATCACCTATTCACCCCTCCACTTT,TRBJ1-6,-,TRBV27,-
CASSPRQVYGYTF,TGTGCCAGCAGCCCCCGACAGGTCTATGGCTACACCTTC,TRBJ1-2,-,TRBV7-2,many
CASSLNREWDTEAFF,TGTGCCAGCAGCCTAAACAGGGAGTGGGACACTGAAGCTTTCTTT,TRBJ1-1,-,TRBV28,-
CASSPLEVSGLSSYNEQFF,TGTGCCAGCAGTCCCCTCGAAGTTAGCGGGCTGAGCTCCTACAATGAGCAGTTCTTC,TRBJ2-1,TRBD2,TRBV27,many
CASSQDDGGVLEQFF,TGTGCCAGCAGCCAAGATGACGGGGGGGTTCTTGAGCAGTTCTTC,TRBJ2-1,TRBD2,TRBV4-2,many
CASAVRDRDNEQFF,TGCGCCAGCGCCGTTAGGGACAGGGACAATGAGCAGTTCTTC,TRBJ2-1,TRBD1,TRBV5-1,few
CASSESLTEYNSPLHF,TGCGCCAGCAGCGAATCATTGACAGAGTACAATTCACCCCTCCACTTT,TRBJ1-6,-,TRBV5-1,many
CASSITGIRRSPLHF,TGTGCCAGCTCTATTACCGGGATTCGACGTTCACCCCTCCACTTT,TRBJ1-6,-,TRBV12-3/TRBV12-4,many
CASSLGEAPGQPQHF,TGTGCCAGCAGCTTAGGGGAGGCTCCGGGTCAGCCCCAGCATTTT,TRBJ1-5,-,TRBV7-2,many
CASSPGGQETQYF,TGTGCCAGCAGTCCTGGAGGTCAAGAGACCCAGTACTTC,TRBJ2-5,-,TRBV28,many
CATSDNNEQFF,TGTGCCACCAGTGATAACAATGAGCAGTTCTTC,TRBJ2-1,-,TRBV24-1,many
CASNRGGTGRTEAFF,TGTGCCAGCAACCGGGGCGGGACAGGGAGGACTGAAGCTTTCTTT,TRBJ1-1,TRBD1,TRBV28,many
CASSSIQGNQPQHF,TGTGCCAGCAGTTCCATTCAGGGCAATCAGCCCCAGCATTTT,TRBJ1-5,-,TRBV6-6,many
CATSDPGTVDGTQYF,TGTGCCACCAGTGATCCGGGGACAGTGGACGGGACCCAGTACTTC,TRBJ2-5,TRBD1,TRBV24-1,-
CASSAGGRYQETQYF,TGTGCCAGCAGTGCTGGCGGGAGGTACCAAGAGACCCAGTACTTC,TRBJ2-5,TRBD2,TRBV2,many
CASSPGGLAGGHRYNEQFF,TGTGCCAGCAGTCCGGGTGGCCTAGCGGGGGGGCACCGCTACAATGAGCAGTTCTTC,TRBJ2-1,TRBD2,TRBV6-6,many
CASRPQGLQETQYF,TGTGCCAGCAGGCCACAGGGGCTCCAAGAGACCCAGTACTTC,TRBJ2-5,TRBD1,TRBV6-1,many
CASGLTPGQGEAFF,TGTGCTAGTGGTTTAACACCGGGACAGGGGGAAGCTTTCTTT,TRBJ1-1,TRBD1,TRBV12-5,few
CASSLGGALETQYF,TGTGCCAGCAGCTTGGGGGGGGCCTTAGAGACCCAGTACTTC,TRBJ2-5,-,TRBV7-3,-
CASSFLSADEAFF,TGTGCCAGCAGCTTCCTATCGGCAGATGAAGCTTTCTTT,TRBJ1-1,-,TRBV7-9,many
CSAPDFPGGYGYTF,TGCAGTGCTCCTGATTTCCCGGGGGGCTATGGCTACACCTTC,TRBJ1-2,-,TRBV20-1,few
CASSITALVGALFF,TGTGCCAGTAGTATAACGGCGCTGGTCGGGGCGCTGTTTTTT,TRBJ2-2,-,TRBV19,many
CAARGLLNTGELFF,TGTGCCGCGCGGGGACTACTGAACACCGGGGAGCTGTTTTTT,TRBJ2-2,TRBD2,TRBV28,many
CASSYSQLNTEAFF,TGTGCCAGCAGTTACTCGCAGTTGAACACTGAAGCTTTCTTT,TRBJ1-1,-,TRBV6-5,-
CASSEAGGGNGYTF,TGTGCCAGCAGTGAAGCAGGAGGGGGCAATGGCTACACCTTC,TRBJ1-2,TRBD1,TRBV6-1,many
CASSPGQVKDTQYF,TGTGCCAGCTCTCCCGGACAGGTTAAAGATACGCAGTATTTT,TRBJ2-3,TRBD1,TRBV28,-
CASSPYSTDTQYF,TGTGCCAGCAGCCCCTATAGCACAGATACGCAGTATTTT,TRBJ2-3,-,TRBV7-2,many
CSAYSSLSYGYTF,TGCAGTGCCTACAGTTCCCTTAGTTATGGCTACACCTTC,TRBJ1-2,-,TRBV20-1,-
CSALGGGSTGELFF,TGCAGTGCTTTGGGAGGGGGCTCTACCGGGGAGCTGTTTTTT,TRBJ2-2,-,TRBV20-1,-
CASSPPGAYNEQFF,TGTGCCAGCAGCCCCCCGGGAGCCTACAATGAGCAGTTCTTC,TRBJ2-1,-,TRBV7-8,many
CASSYPWTSGGAVNEQFF,TGTGCCAGCAGTTACCCTTGGACTAGCGGGGGGGCCGTGAATGAGCAGTTCTTC,TRBJ2-1,TRBD2,TRBV6-2/TRBV6-3,-
CASSFDPGDTQYF,TGTGCCAGCAGCTTCGACCCCGGGGATACGCAGTATTTT,TRBJ2-3,-,TRBV7-9,many
CASSIDSDYYTGELFF,TGTGCCAGTAGTATAGATTCAGACTACTACACCGGGGAGCTGTTTTTT,TRBJ2-2,-,TRBV19,many
CASSEYRQGGYNEQFF,TGTGCCAGCAGTGAATATCGGCAGGGGGGTTACAATGAGCAGTTCTTC,TRBJ2-1,-,TRBV25-1,few
CASSSQGHTIYF,TGTGCCAGCAGCTCTCAGGGTCACACCATATATTTT,TRBJ1-3,-,TRBV7-9,many
CASSLFRSDEQFF,TGTGCCAGCAGTTTATTTAGGTCGGATGAGCAGTTCTTC,TRBJ2-1,-,TRBV6-2/TRBV6-3,-
CASSLQEGNYGYTF,TGTGCCAGCAGCTTACAGGAGGGTAACTATGGCTACACCTTC,TRBJ1-2,-,TRBV7-9,many
CASSPEVSIGVQFF,TGCGCCAGCAGTCCCGAGGTCTCAATCGGGGTGCAGTTCTTC,TRBJ2-1,-,TRBV10-1,many
CASSFNSRLGQPQYF,TGTGCCAGCAGCTTCAACTCCCGCCTGGGACAACCTCAGTACTTC,TRBJ2-7,-,TRBV7-6,-
CASSAPNGPTQYF,TGTGCCAGCAGTGCCCCGAACGGGCCCACGCAGTATTTT,TRBJ2-3,-,TRBV6-1,many